This entry lists 19 T cell receptor beta chains sequenced from one sample in a study of post-analysis software for immune sequencing data. Notes on the study in general: Patients showed TRBV5-6, TRBV5-1 and TRBV20-1 among 4 or 5 TRBV segments more frequent than in controls.

The antigens of these receptors remain unknown. Unique molecular identifiers featured in each of the TCR beta cDNA libraries. In TCRdb, the PCR reads were re-called with MiXCR into one record per CDR3 protein. The sample consists of fewer than 900,000 distinct CDR3 sequences, about half of them appearing once. Sequenced: blood. All receptors derive from a girl under 18 with multiple sclerosis.

This chain joins TRBV27 and TRBJ2-3; D might be TRBD1 or TRBD2, each matching 5 bases. The germline V and J ends were trimmed by 2 bases and 6 bases, with 15 bases remaining between them. Germline loops: CDR1 MNHEY, CDR2 SMNVEV (reference sequence). The CDR3 is made up of 15 amino acids. The CDR3 sequence: CASSLGTPPGDTQYF. DNA of the CDR3: TGTGCCAGCAGTTTAGGGACGCCTCCTGGGGATACGCAGTATTTT.

This sequence joins TRBV28 and TRBJ2-5; 10 nucleotides line up with TRBD1. The CDR3 is 13 amino acids. J was trimmed by 5 bases and V by 8 bases; bases with no gene match: 5. Germline CDR1 reads MDHEN; CDR2 reads SYDVKM. The CDR3 reads CASQTGGGETQYF. Written as DNA, the CDR3 is TGTGCCAGCCAGACAGGGGGCGGGGAGACCCAGTACTTC.

CDR3 coding DNA: TGTGCCAGCAGCCCCGACGGGGACTCCTACGAGCAGTACTTC. Encoded protein: CASSPDGDSYEQYF. The rearrangement joins TRBV3-1 to TRBJ2-7; possibly TRBD2 for D (5 bases). Germline V gene lookup returns CDR1 LGHDT and CDR2 YNNKEL (reference sequence). The CDR3 contains 14 residues. V dropped 4 bases and J dropped 0 bases, with 10 bases sitting between them.

This rearrangement joins TRBV7-9 to TRBJ2-7, with D unresolved. The CDR3 spans 16 residues. V lost 5 bases to trimming and J lost 0 bases, with 17 bases between them. The germline V gene encodes CDR1 SEHNR and CDR2 FQNEAQ (reference sequence). In DNA, the CDR3 is TGTGCCAGCAGCCCCCCGGGTGGAATAGACTCCTACGAGCAGTACTTC. Translation gives CASSPPGGIDSYEQYF.

The chain joins TRBV7-8 to TRBJ2-3; no clear D gene. This CDR3 is 16 amino acids long. Germline values: CDR1 SGHVS, CDR2 FQNEAQ. V lost 5 bases, J lost 1 base, and 16 bases lay in between. The CDR3 DNA reads TGTGCCAGCAGCGGTGAGGTGGGAACCCGCACAGATACGCAGTATTTT. It yields the protein CASSGEVGTRTDTQYF.

This clonotype was counted many times. The chain joins TRBV6-1 to TRBJ1-2; 7 bases fit TRBD1. V was clipped by 3 bases and J by 5 bases; unmatched bases: 3. The CDR3 consists of 13 residues. CDR1 is MNHNS, CDR2 SASEGT, per germline. The CDR3, as DNA: TGTGCCAGCAGTGATACAGGGGAATATGGCTACACCTTC. Protein: CASSDTGEYGYTF.

This chain connects TRBV11-3 to TRBJ1-1, with a weak D call TRBD1 (5 bases). V dropped 5 bases and J dropped 4 bases, with 17 bases sitting between them. Germline lookup yields CDR1 SGHNT and CDR2 YENEEA. The CDR3 extends over 15 amino acids. The CDR3: CASSRRFGGFTEAFF. CDR3 nucleotide sequence: TGTGCCAGCAGCCGCCGTTTTGGGGGTTTCACTGAAGCTTTCTTT.

Only a few counts were recorded for this clonotype. The chain couples TRBV20-1 to TRBJ2-1; 13 positions agree with TRBD2. There are 14 residues in the CDR3. With V trimmed by 3 bases and J by 8 bases, 4 bases remained unmatched. Germline-derived CDR1 and CDR2 are DFQATT and SNEGSKA (reference sequence). CDR3 sequence: CSASGGLAGYEQFF. As DNA, the CDR3 is TGCAGTGCTAGTGGGGGACTAGCGGGGTATGAGCAGTTCTTC.

The chain combines TRBV7-9 with TRBJ1-4; D is uncertain. V lost 5 bases and J 9 bases, leaving 19 bases between the germline ends. From germline, CDR1 is SEHNR and CDR2 FQNEAQ (reference sequence). This CDR3 contains 15 residues. CDR3 protein: CASSLSARGSKKLFF. The CDR3 coding sequence is TGTGCCAGCAGCCTGAGCGCCCGAGGTTCGAAAAAACTGTTTTTT.

V and J are TRBV19 and TRBJ1-2; tentative D call: TRBD1 (6 bases). The CDR3 sequence is 12 residues long. Germline-derived CDR1 and CDR2 are LNHDA and SQIVND (reference sequence). The V gene lost 9 bases and the J gene lost 1 base, with 9 bases spanning the gap. The CDR3 sequence: CASRQDNYGYTF. The CDR3 DNA follows: TGTGCCAGCAGACAGGATAACTATGGCTACACCTTC.

The V gene is TRBV27, the J gene TRBJ1-2, with D tentatively TRBD1 (5 bases). There are 14 residues in the CDR3. The V gene's germline CDR1 is MNHEY and CDR2 SMNVEV (reference sequence). V was shortened by 3 bases and J by 5 bases, with 13 bases between the two germline ends. The CDR3 spells CASSLSGTTYGYTF. The CDR3 region has the DNA TGTGCCAGCAGTTTGTCTGGGACGACTTATGGCTACACCTTC.

The chain joins TRBV6-5 to TRBJ2-3; 10 bases are a match to TRBD2. V lost 6 bases, J lost 4 bases, and 10 bases stayed unmatched. CDR3 length equals 16 residues. CDR1 is MNHEY and CDR2 is SVGAGI in the germline V gene. In DNA, the CDR3 is TGTGCCAGCAGCCGTGCGGCTAGCGGGAGAGCAGATACGCAGTATTTT. As protein: CASSRAASGRADTQYF.

As for this clonotype: With a much larger clone just one base away, this may be a read error. The chain employs TRBV7-3 and TRBJ2-1; 10 bases fit TRBD2. The J call may be mistaken, given a closer DNA end match to TRBJ2-7. Germline V gene lookup returns CDR1 SGHTA and CDR2 FQGTGA. The CDR3 has 16 amino acids. CDR3 DNA: TGTGCCAGCAGCTTAGCTAGCGGGAGCTCCTACAATGAGCAGTACTTC. Translating gives CASSLASGSSYNEQYF.

In its sample, this clonotype was seen a few times. V and J are TRBV9 and TRBJ2-7; 9 bases fit TRBD2. Losses at the gene ends were 4 bases for V and 1 base for J; bases not matched to a gene: 9. Germline CDR1 is SGDLS and CDR2 is YYNGEE. This CDR3 has 16 residues. This CDR3 reads CASSPASGTPSYEQYF. For the CDR3, the DNA is TGTGCCAGCAGCCCGGCTAGCGGGACACCTTCCTACGAGCAGTACTTC.

The chain recombines TRBV6-2 or TRBV6-3 with TRBJ1-2; D uncertain. CDR3 size: 13 residues. Trimming removed 6 bases from V and 1 base from J, with 9 bases in between. Germline V gene data show CDR1 as MNHEY and CDR2 as SVGEGT. The CDR3 loop is CASSSSNNYGYTF. CDR3 coding DNA: TGTGCCAGCAGCTCTTCTAATAACTATGGCTACACCTTC.

The chain uses TRBV12-3 or TRBV12-4 and TRBJ1-1; the D is unclear. CDR3 size: 11 residues. Trimming took off 7 bases at V and 3 bases at J, with 6 bases between the two ends. The CDR3 loop reads CASTLDTEAFF. CDR3 in DNA: TGTGCCAGCACTCTCGACACTGAAGCTTTCTTT.

This sequence joins TRBV12-3 or TRBV12-4 and TRBJ1-1; TRBD1 matches at 7 bases. Trimming cost V 5 bases and J 5 bases; bases outside gene matches: 8. CDR3 length: 14 amino acids. The CDR3 loop is CASSPDRVVTEAFF. As DNA, the CDR3 is TGTGCCAGCAGTCCTGACAGGGTGGTAACTGAAGCTTTCTTT.

Regarding this clonotype: One end of the junction does not line up with germline, which may come from a read error. This sequence joins TRBV20-1 and TRBJ2-1; 15 bases line up with TRBD2. The CDR3 contains 20 residues. In germline, CDR1 is DFQATT, CDR2 SNEGSKA (reference sequence). The CDR3 region is CSARFLGLAGGKGNYNEQCF. DNA for the CDR3: TGCAGTGCTAGATTCCTGGGACTAGCGGGGGGCAAGGGTAACTACAATGAGCAGTGCTTC.

This clonotype came up a few times. The J gene is TRBJ2-3, the V gene TRBV24-1; 8 bases agree with TRBD1. Germline lookup yields CDR1 KGHDR and CDR2 SFDVKD. There are 17 residues in the CDR3. V trimming: 4 bases; J trimming: 5 bases; junction bases outside the gene matches: 13. The DNA for the CDR3 is TGTGCCACCAGTGACTCACTTGGGACAGGAGGGGGAGATACGCAGTATTTT. This codes for CATSDSLGTGGGDTQYF.